These T cell receptor beta chains were read from a single sample in a study of cytotoxic CD8 clonotypes in ibrutinib-treated CLL. This table comes from immunoSEQ multiplex PCR, and its TCRdb copy is limited to in-frame clones, with some not included. Found here are approximately 120,000 clones, 45% to 65% of them singletons; the top ten hold 37%. The sample in question was PBMCs, obtained after 24 months of ibrutinib treatment. Source of these receptors: a human donor with chronic lymphocytic leukemia. CDR3s include the opening cysteine and the closing phenylalanine or tryptophan. The D gene is left open where the match is weak. Part of the rows lack a size; the others show once, few, many or a class for expanded clones.

j_call v_call d_call clone_size cdr3_nt cdr3_aa
TRBJ1-2 TRBV28 TRBD1 NA TGTGCCAGCAGTCTCTGGCACCAGGGACAGGCTAACTATGGCTACACCTTC CASSLWHQGQANYGYTF
TRBJ1-1 TRBV7-2 NA NA TGTGCCAGCAGCTTAGGACCGGGTCTGGGAGTCACTGAAGCTTTCTTT CASSLGPGLGVTEAFF
TRBJ1-5 TRBV30 NA few TGTGCCTGGGCAACAGGGTTAGGCAATCAGCCCCAGCATTTT CAWATGLGNQPQHF
TRBJ2-5 TRBV5-1 TRBD1 NA TGCGCCAGCAGCTCCGGATACCTGGAACAGGGGGAAGAGACCCAGTACTTC CASSSGYLEQGEETQYF
TRBJ2-5 TRBV18 NA NA TGTGCCAGCTCACCAGGAGGGGGGGAGACCCAGTACTTC CASSPGGGETQYF
TRBJ1-5 TRBV2 NA NA TGTGCCAGCAGTGATGAAGGGAACGGTCAGCCCCAGCATTTT CASSDEGNGQPQHF
TRBJ2-7 TRBV30 NA few TGTGCCTGGAGTGTGGACAGGGAGGGAGAGCAGTACTTC CAWSVDREGEQYF
TRBJ2-5 TRBV11-2 NA NA TGTGCCAGCAGCCTCTACCAAGAGACCCAGTACTTC CASSLYQETQYF
TRBJ2-5 TRBV12-5 NA NA TGTGCTAGTGGTTTGGTCTTAGAGACCCAGTACTTC CASGLVLETQYF
TRBJ1-2 TRBV5-1 NA NA TGCGCCAGCAGCTTGGGGGGGGCGCCTAACTATGGCTACACCTTC CASSLGGAPNYGYTF
TRBJ1-3 TRBV19 NA once TGTGCCAGTAGCCCGCGGACAGCTGGAAACACCATATATTTT CASSPRTAGNTIYF
TRBJ1-5 TRBV25-1 NA NA TGTGCCAGCAGTGATGCGGACCGCGCTCAGGGTCAGCCCCAGCATTTT CASSDADRAQGQPQHF
TRBJ2-3 TRBV6-5 NA NA TGTGCCAGCAGTTACTCGGCGGTTCTGCAGGCAGATACGCAGTATTTT CASSYSAVLQADTQYF
TRBJ1-6 TRBV6-1 TRBD1 NA TGTGCCAGCACGTTCACCGGGACAGCGAATTCACCCCTCCACTTT CASTFTGTANSPLHF
TRBJ1-2 TRBV4-1 NA few TGCGCCAGCAGCCAAGGAGTGGGAGGGCGAGTAGGCTATGGCTACACCTTC CASSQGVGGRVGYGYTF
TRBJ1-4 TRBV15 NA few TGTGCCACCAGCAGGGCAACTAATGAAAAACTGTTTTTT CATSRATNEKLFF
TRBJ1-6 TRBV30 NA NA TGTGCCTGGAGTGTACAAGCACAGATTAATTCACCCCTCCACTTT CAWSVQAQINSPLHF
TRBJ2-5 TRBV5-6 NA NA TGTGCCAGCAGCAAAAGAGACAGAGGGGGGATGGGGACCCAGTACTTC CASSKRDRGGMGTQYF
TRBJ2-3 TRBV27 TRBD2 NA TGTGCCACCGGGGCTAGCGGGGCCACAGATACGCAGTATTTT CATGASGATDTQYF
TRBJ2-7 TRBV6-5 TRBD1 few TGTGCCAGCAGTTACGAGGGACAGAGCTACGAGCAGTACTTC CASSYEGQSYEQYF
TRBJ1-5 TRBV19 TRBD1 NA TGTGCCAGTAGTATATCAGGGGGGCAGGTCGGGCATTTT CASSISGGQVGHF
TRBJ2-2 TRBV7-2 NA NA TGTGCCAGCAGCGCTAGGCAATCAGGGGTAGGAAACACCGGGGAGCTGTTTTTT CASSARQSGVGNTGELFF
TRBJ1-2 TRBV18 TRBD1 NA TGTGCCAGCTCACGGACAGGGGGCTATGGCTACACCTTC CASSRTGGYGYTF
TRBJ2-2 TRBV5-6 TRBD2 few TGTGCCAGCAGCCCGCAACTAGCGTCCGGGGAGCTGTTTTTT CASSPQLASGELFF
TRBJ1-5 TRBV12-2 NA NA TGTGCAAGTCGCTTCCCACCAGGGGCACAGCCCCAGCATTTT CASRFPPGAQPQHF
TRBJ2-3 TRBV4-2 NA NA TGTGCCAGCAGCCAAGACCCTCAGCCGACGCAGTATTTT CASSQDPQPTQYF
TRBJ1-1 TRBV6-5 NA many TGTGCCAGCACAACAGGGATTGAAGCTTTCTTT CASTTGIEAFF
TRBJ1-6 TRBV11-3 NA NA TGTGCCAGCAGCTTACTCCGGTGGTCACCCCTCCACTTT CASSLLRWSPLHF
TRBJ2-3 TRBV6-6 NA NA TGTGCCACCGAAGGCACAGATACGCAGTATTTT CATEGTDTQYF
TRBJ1-2 TRBV25-1 NA NA TGTGCCAGCAGTGAATCTGGGGGACCTAACTATGGCTACACCTTC CASSESGGPNYGYTF
TRBJ1-4 TRBV30 NA NA TGTGCCTGGAGTGCGAGGGGGACTGAAAAACTGTTTTTT CAWSARGTEKLFF
TRBJ2-2 TRBV21-1 NA few TGTGCCAGCAGCAATTTGCCAGGGGTGGACACCGGGGAGCTGTTTTTT CASSNLPGVDTGELFF
TRBJ1-1 TRBV7-6 NA NA TGTGCCAGCTCTGATCCAAACACTGAAGCTTTCTTT CASSDPNTEAFF
TRBJ1-3 TRBV6-1 NA NA TGTGCCACCCAACTTGACCAGGTGGCAAACACCATATATTTT CATQLDQVANTIYF
TRBJ1-5 TRBV7-2 NA few TGTGCCAGCAGCCCGAACAGCAATCAGCCCCAGCATTTT CASSPNSNQPQHF
TRBJ2-7 TRBV7-2 NA NA TGTGCCAGCAGCAAACTGACAGGCCCCCACGAGCAGTACTTC CASSKLTGPHEQYF
TRBJ2-3 TRBV15 NA NA TGTGCCACCAGGGAAGGGCAGGGCACAGATACGCAGTATTTT CATREGQGTDTQYF
TRBJ2-7 TRBV7-2 NA few TGTGCCAGCAGCTTGGACACAGGCTTTCCCTTCTACGAGCAGTACTTC CASSLDTGFPFYEQYF
TRBJ1-2 TRBV11-1 TRBD1 NA TGTGCCAGCAGCGAGGGGGCAAACTATGGCTACACCTTC CASSEGANYGYTF
TRBJ1-5 TRBV30 NA few TGTGCCTGGAAGGGGCATAGGAGCAATCAGCCCCAGCATTTT CAWKGHRSNQPQHF
TRBJ2-7 TRBV7-2 NA NA TGTGCCAGCAGCTTAAAGGGGGAAGCGTACGAGCAGTACTTC CASSLKGEAYEQYF
TRBJ2-1 TRBV11-3 TRBD2 NA TGTGCCAGCAGTGAAAGACTAGCGGGGGGGCTGTGGGTCTCCTACAATGAGCAGTTCTTC CASSERLAGGLWVSYNEQFF
TRBJ2-5 TRBV5-1 NA NA TGCGCCAGCAGCTTGGGAGGGGGAGGGGAGACCCAGTACTTC CASSLGGGGETQYF
TRBJ1-1 TRBV2 NA NA TGTGCCAGCAGTGAAGAGGGAAGGGACACTGAAGCTTTCTTT CASSEEGRDTEAFF
TRBJ2-5 TRBV9 TRBD2 NA TGTGCCAGCAGCCCAGGACTAGGAGGGTTCGGAGAGACCCAGTACTTC CASSPGLGGFGETQYF
TRBJ2-1 TRBV6-5 NA few TGTGCCAGTAAAACCTACAATGAGCAGTTCTTC CASKTYNEQFF
TRBJ2-2 TRBV30 NA few TGTGCCGGTAACTGGGGATCCGGGGAGCTGTTTTTT CAGNWGSGELFF
TRBJ2-7 TRBV6-4 TRBD1 few TGTGCCAGCAGTTGGGGACAGGGGGATCGGTACTTC CASSWGQGDRYF
TRBJ2-1 TRBV9 TRBD2 NA TGTGCCAGCAGCGTAGCGGGGGGGAACAATGAGCAGTTCTTC CASSVAGGNNEQFF
TRBJ1-2 TRBV25-1 NA few TGTGCCAGCAGTGATAGCGCTAACTATGGCTACACCTTC CASSDSANYGYTF
TRBJ1-5 TRBV10-1 NA NA TGCGCCAGCAGCATAGGGGGGAATCAGCCCCAGCATTTT CASSIGGNQPQHF
TRBJ1-6 TRBV11-3 NA many TGTGCCAGCAGTTCCTTCACAGGGAGCGATTCACCCCTCCACTTT CASSSFTGSDSPLHF
TRBJ1-1 TRBV18 TRBD1 NA TGTGCCAGCTCTCAAGCTTGGACAGGGACTGACTCGAACACTGAAGCTTTCTTT CASSQAWTGTDSNTEAFF
TRBJ1-1 TRBV29-1 TRBD1 NA TGCAGCGCCATAGGACAGGGAAGGTACACTGAAGCTTTCTTT CSAIGQGRYTEAFF
TRBJ2-7 TRBV5-1 TRBD1 NA TGCGCCAGCAGCTTGGCCGACAGGGGCGATGCTCGTGGGCAGTACTTC CASSLADRGDARGQYF
TRBJ1-5 TRBV6-6 TRBD1 NA TGTGCCAGCAGCTGGGGGACAGGGGTCCAGCCCCAGCATTTT CASSWGTGVQPQHF
TRBJ1-5 TRBV23-1 TRBD1 few TGCGCCAGCAGGCCAGGGGGCGGTCAGCCCCAGCATTTT CASRPGGGQPQHF
TRBJ2-7 TRBV5-4 TRBD1 few TGTGCCAGCAGCTTAACGACAGGGTATTACGAGCAGTACTTC CASSLTTGYYEQYF
TRBJ1-5 TRBV15 TRBD1 NA TGTGCCACCAGCCCTCGCCCTCACCGGGGACAGGGGCTTGTAAGCAATCAGCCCCAGCATTTT CATSPRPHRGQGLVSNQPQHF